Below are 16 T cell receptor beta chains sequenced from a single sample in a study of blood T cells in healthy people across ages. A second 7 to 11 cycle PCR used barcoded and J-beta primers. Via MiXCR, TCRdb re-called the 5' RACE reads, giving one row per CDR3 protein. The repertoire includes 900,000 to 950,000 distinct CDR3 sequences, roughly 28% of them detected once, and roughly 10% sits in the top ten. The same sample was also used in a study of T cells of mothers and their children.

Sequences were obtained from blood. These receptors originate from a woman aged 40 to 55 in good health.

This clonotype came up a few times. This sequence may be a read error, since a much larger clone differs from it by one base. The chain joins TRBV5-1 to TRBJ2-1, with 7 bases lining up with TRBD1. Germline V CDR1 and CDR2: SGHRS, YFSETQ. The CDR3 length is 13 residues. As DNA, the CDR3 is TGCGCCAGCAGCTGGACAGGCATGAATGGGCAGTTCTTC. It is translated as CASSWTGMNGQFF.

Points on this clonotype: One end of the junction varies from germline; a read error may be responsible. This chain links TRBV14 with TRBJ2-6, with D maybe TRBD1 (6 bases). The CDR3 extends over 17 amino acids. The germline V gene encodes CDR1 SGHDN and CDR2 FVKESK. The CDR3 reads CAGSQGHASSGANVLTF. As DNA, the CDR3 is TGTGCCGGCAGCCAGGGACACGCTAGCTCTGGGGCCAACGTCCTGACTTTC.

This clonotype appeared many times. The chain has TRBV7-8 and TRBJ2-5; D might be TRBD2 (7 bases). Trimming removed 0 bases at V and 2 bases at J, with 13 bases between. This CDR3 is built from 16 residues. The germline CDR1 and CDR2 sequences are SGHVS and FQNEAQ. The CDR3 sequence is CASSLAGGGWQETQYF. The DNA for the CDR3 is TGTGCCAGCAGCTTAGCGGGGGGGGGCTGGCAAGAGACCCAGTACTTC.

The chain carries TRBV15 and TRBJ2-3, with 9 bases identical to TRBD1. This CDR3 comprises 16 residues. The V gene end was trimmed by 4 bases and the J gene end by 4 bases; junction bases not matched to a gene: 9. The germline V gene has CDR1 LNHNV and CDR2 YYDKDF (reference sequence). In nucleotides, the CDR3 is TGTGCCACCAGCACTCACAGGGGGCAGAAGCCAGATACGCAGTATTTT. Translation: CATSTHRGQKPDTQYF.

This clonotype was observed once. The chain joins TRBV9 to TRBJ2-1, with 11 bases identical to TRBD2. Per the germline V gene, CDR1 is SGDLS and CDR2 is YYNGEE. The trim removed 0 bases at V and 8 bases at J, leaving 4 bases unmatched. The CDR3 runs to 15 residues. DNA for the CDR3: TGTGCCAGCAGCGTAGTAGTTAGCGGGGGGGATGAGCAGTTCTTC. Protein sequence: CASSVVVSGGDEQFF.

A few counts support this clonotype. The chain couples TRBV14 to TRBJ2-3, with a possible D match to TRBD2 (5 bases). Trimming left V 0 bases short and J 2 bases short, with 9 bases between. This CDR3 contains 15 residues. From germline, CDR1 is SGHDN and CDR2 FVKESK. In nucleotides, the CDR3 is TGTGCCAGCAGCCAAGACGGCGGGCACACAGATACGCAGTATTTT. Translating gives CASSQDGGHTDTQYF.

The V gene is TRBV20-1, the J gene TRBJ2-1; D might be TRBD2 (5 bases). Trimming shortened V by 0 bases and J by 5 bases, and 11 bases separated the two germline ends. Germline CDR1 DFQATT, CDR2 SNEGSKA (reference sequence). The CDR3 covers 14 residues. The CDR3, as DNA: TGCAGTGCTAGAGAACCGCGGGCCCACAATGAGCAGTTCTTC. Its protein is CSAREPRAHNEQFF.

A few counts support this clonotype. The V gene is TRBV7-2, the J gene TRBJ2-5; 7 bases match TRBD1. The germline V gene has CDR1 SGHTA and CDR2 FQGNSA. The trim removed 8 bases at V and 1 base at J, leaving 10 bases unmatched. This CDR3 spans 15 amino acids. The CDR3 loop reads CASGTGTAFQETQYF. DNA for the CDR3: TGTGCCAGCGGGACCGGGACAGCCTTCCAAGAGACCCAGTACTTC.

This clonotype was seen at least ten times. This chain joins TRBV20-1 and TRBJ2-5, with D unresolved. With 3 bases removed from V and 3 bases from J, the gap between germline ends came to 11 bases. Germline V gives CDR1 DFQATT, CDR2 SNEGSKA (reference sequence). The CDR3 has 13 amino acids. This CDR3 reads CSARVPGKETQYF. For the CDR3, the DNA is TGCAGTGCTAGGGTTCCAGGCAAAGAGACCCAGTACTTC.

Points on this clonotype: Relative to the germline gene, one junction end is altered; a read error may explain this. V usage is TRBV12-3 or TRBV12-4 and J usage is TRBJ1-4; 11 bases map to TRBD1. CDR3 size: 15 residues. Here the CDR3 DNA reads TGTGCCAGCAGTCCCCGGACAGGGGGCTGGGAAAAACCGTTTTTT. It is translated as CASSPRTGGWEKPFF.

This clonotype has only a few counts. This may come from a read error, since a much larger clone is one base off. In DNA form, the CDR3 reads TGTACCAGCAGTTTAAAGGTACAGGGCTCCTACGAGCAGTACTTC. Translating gives CTSSLKVQGSYEQYF. The V and J genes are TRBV27 and TRBJ2-7, with D possibly TRBD1 on 6 matching bases. Germline V gives CDR1 MNHEY, CDR2 SMNVEV (reference sequence). The CDR3 is 15 residues long.

There are a few counts of this clonotype. This chain links TRBV7-3 with TRBJ1-6; D not certain. Deletions cut 1 base from V and 9 bases from J, with 10 bases between. This CDR3 is built from 14 residues. The germline V gene encodes CDR1 SGHTA and CDR2 FQGTGA. CDR3 in amino acids: CASSLNVRGSPLHF. In DNA form, the CDR3 reads TGTGCCAGCAGCTTAAACGTCCGAGGTTCACCCCTCCACTTT.

The chain couples TRBV20-1 to TRBJ2-1; TRBD2 matches at 7 bases. J was trimmed by 7 bases and V by 3 bases; bases with no gene match: 9. The CDR3 has 14 amino acids. Per the germline V gene, CDR1 is DFQATT and CDR2 is SNEGSKA (reference sequence). The DNA for the CDR3 is TGCAGTGCTAGTAACGGGAGGAGAGCAAATGAGCAGTTCTTC. Translating it yields CSASNGRRANEQFF.

In the case of this clonotype: This may arise from a read error, as a much more abundant clone is one base away. The genes are TRBV10-3 and TRBJ2-3, with 8 bases fitting TRBD2. The germline V gene has CDR1 ENHRY and CDR2 SYGVKD. The CDR3 sequence is 15 residues long. V was pared by 2 bases and J by 4 bases, with 5 bases of the junction left unmatched. CDR3: CAISEMAGGADTQYF. The CDR3 nucleotides read TGTGCCATCAGTGAGATGGCGGGGGGCGCAGATACGCAGTATTTT.

This clonotype was observed a handful of times. The CDR3 DNA is TGTGCCAGCAGCGCCCAGACAGCCACTGAAGCTTTCTTT. Its protein product is CASSAQTATEAFF. The chain joins TRBV7-8 to TRBJ1-1, with D possibly TRBD1 on 5 matching bases. CDR1 and CDR2 from the germline V gene are SGHVS and FQNEAQ. The CDR3 length is 13 residues. Trimming took 5 bases from V and 4 from J, leaving 11 bases between them.

The chain carries TRBV20-1 and TRBJ2-1; D gene unclear. Germline V gene lookup returns CDR1 DFQATT and CDR2 SNEGSKA (reference sequence). The ends were cut back, 6 bases at V and 7 bases at J, with 10 bases in the middle. The CDR3 sequence is 11 residues long. CDR3 in amino acids: CSAYRANEQFF. CDR3 DNA: TGCAGTGCGTATCGAGCTAATGAGCAGTTCTTC.